Listed below are T cell receptor beta chains from one sample, sequenced in a study of graft-versus-host responses after intestinal transplantation. TCRdb keeps only in-frame clones here, not all; method: immunoSEQ multiplex PCR. The sample has about 47,000 clones, roughly 91% seen once. This specimen was PBMCs, taken more than 750 days after a first intestinal transplant, on the day of a second. These receptors were collected from a human patient who received an intestinal transplant, so some T cells may come from the graft donor. Both conserved end residues are part of each CDR3. Each record gives: D gene, clone size, V gene, CDR3 length, J gene, CDR3 protein, CDR3 DNA. The D gene is left open where the match is weak. Clone size appears in some rows only: once, few, many, or a class for an expanded clone.

D gene: -
clone size: -
V gene: TRBV4-1
CDR3 length: 14
J gene: TRBJ2-2
CDR3 protein: CASSQDLGAGELFF
CDR3 DNA: TGCGCCAGCAGCCAAGATCTCGGGGCCGGGGAGCTGTTTTTT

D gene: -
clone size: -
V gene: TRBV7-3
CDR3 length: 15
J gene: TRBJ2-5
CDR3 protein: CASSLGEGLMQTQYF
CDR3 DNA: TGTGCCAGCAGCTTAGGAGAGGGTTTGATGCAGACCCAGTACTTC

D gene: -
clone size: -
V gene: TRBV9
CDR3 length: 15
J gene: TRBJ2-3
CDR3 protein: CASSVVGFSTDTQYF
CDR3 DNA: TGTGCCAGCAGCGTAGTGGGGTTTAGCACAGATACGCAGTATTTT

D gene: -
clone size: -
V gene: TRBV6-1
CDR3 length: 16
J gene: TRBJ1-5
CDR3 protein: CASSDMGGGSNQPQHF
CDR3 DNA: TGTGCCAGCAGTGATATGGGGGGAGGAAGCAATCAGCCCCAGCATTTT

D gene: TRBD1
clone size: -
V gene: TRBV6-5
CDR3 length: 15
J gene: TRBJ2-7
CDR3 protein: CASSSSGTGSYEQYF
CDR3 DNA: TGTGCCAGCAGTTCCTCGGGGACAGGCTCCTACGAGCAGTACTTC

D gene: -
clone size: -
V gene: TRBV28
CDR3 length: 13
J gene: TRBJ2-7
CDR3 protein: CASSFAVAYEQYF
CDR3 DNA: TGTGCCAGCAGTTTCGCGGTGGCTTACGAGCAGTACTTC

D gene: TRBD2
clone size: -
V gene: TRBV5-3
CDR3 length: 16
J gene: TRBJ2-3
CDR3 protein: CARSPVREGLTDTQYF
CDR3 DNA: TGTGCCAGAAGTCCCGTACGGGAGGGACTCACAGATACGCAGTATTTT

D gene: -
clone size: -
V gene: TRBV15
CDR3 length: 17
J gene: TRBJ1-5
CDR3 protein: CATSREGDEGSNQPQHF
CDR3 DNA: TGTGCCACCAGCAGAGAGGGGGACGAGGGCTCCAATCAGCCCCAGCATTTT

D gene: -
clone size: once
V gene: TRBV6-1
CDR3 length: 14
J gene: TRBJ2-7
CDR3 protein: CASTLSLQPYEQYF
CDR3 DNA: TGTGCCAGCACGCTCTCTCTTCAGCCCTACGAGCAGTACTTC

D gene: -
clone size: -
V gene: TRBV18
CDR3 length: 15
J gene: TRBJ1-5
CDR3 protein: CASSPPGGANQPQHF
CDR3 DNA: TGTGCCAGCTCACCACCGGGGGGCGCGAATCAGCCCCAGCATTTT

D gene: TRBD1
clone size: -
V gene: TRBV5-4
CDR3 length: 14
J gene: TRBJ2-1
CDR3 protein: CASAQGDRYNEQFF
CDR3 DNA: TGTGCCAGCGCCCAGGGGGACAGATACAATGAGCAGTTCTTC

D gene: -
clone size: -
V gene: TRBV10-3
CDR3 length: 15
J gene: TRBJ2-7
CDR3 protein: CAISPGTGGPYEQYF
CDR3 DNA: TGTGCCATCAGTCCTGGGACTGGAGGCCCCTACGAGCAGTACTTC

D gene: -
clone size: -
V gene: TRBV2
CDR3 length: 14
J gene: TRBJ1-5
CDR3 protein: CASSVDLNRQPQHF
CDR3 DNA: TGTGCCAGCAGCGTGGACTTAAATCGTCAGCCCCAGCATTTT

D gene: -
clone size: -
V gene: TRBV18
CDR3 length: 15
J gene: TRBJ1-2
CDR3 protein: CASSPDGTGIYGYTF
CDR3 DNA: TGTGCCAGCTCACCAGATGGTACAGGGATCTATGGCTACACCTTC

D gene: TRBD1
clone size: -
V gene: TRBV5-1
CDR3 length: 16
J gene: TRBJ2-7
CDR3 protein: CASSSPPGQGNVEQYF
CDR3 DNA: TGCGCCAGCAGCTCGCCCCCGGGACAGGGGAACGTCGAGCAGTACTTC

D gene: -
clone size: -
V gene: TRBV5-6
CDR3 length: 11
J gene: TRBJ1-2
CDR3 protein: CASSVGAFYTF
CDR3 DNA: TGTGCCAGCAGCGTCGGGGCCTTCTACACCTTC

D gene: -
clone size: -
V gene: TRBV6-5
CDR3 length: 14
J gene: TRBJ2-6
CDR3 protein: CASCLAPGANVLTF
CDR3 DNA: TGTGCCAGCTGCCTGGCCCCTGGGGCCAACGTCCTGACTTTC

D gene: TRBD2
clone size: -
V gene: TRBV28
CDR3 length: 16
J gene: TRBJ2-1
CDR3 protein: CASWTSGRSSYNEQFF
CDR3 DNA: TGTGCCAGCTGGACTAGCGGGAGGAGCTCCTACAATGAGCAGTTCTTC

D gene: -
clone size: -
V gene: TRBV9
CDR3 length: 14
J gene: TRBJ1-1
CDR3 protein: CASSVGQGGDEAFF
CDR3 DNA: TGTGCCAGCAGCGTAGGGCAGGGAGGGGACGAAGCTTTCTTT

D gene: TRBD1
clone size: once
V gene: TRBV20-1
CDR3 length: 11
J gene: TRBJ2-4
CDR3 protein: CSAQGTGESYF
CDR3 DNA: TGCAGTGCCCAAGGGACAGGGGAAAGTTACTTC

D gene: -
clone size: -
V gene: TRBV2
CDR3 length: 13
J gene: TRBJ2-7
CDR3 protein: CASSYGHRLEQYF
CDR3 DNA: TGTGCCAGCTCCTACGGACACCGCCTCGAGCAGTACTTC

D gene: -
clone size: -
V gene: TRBV5-1
CDR3 length: 13
J gene: TRBJ2-7
CDR3 protein: CASSLAPSYEQYF
CDR3 DNA: TGCGCCAGCAGCTTGGCGCCTAGCTACGAGCAGTACTTC

D gene: -
clone size: -
V gene: TRBV5-6
CDR3 length: 17
J gene: TRBJ2-3
CDR3 protein: CASSLARGRRDTDTQYF
CDR3 DNA: TGTGCCAGCAGCTTGGCAAGGGGGAGAAGGGACACAGATACGCAATATTTT

D gene: -
clone size: -
V gene: TRBV2
CDR3 length: 13
J gene: TRBJ1-2
CDR3 protein: CASRPDPGHGYTF
CDR3 DNA: TGTGCCAGCAGACCCGACCCGGGGCATGGCTACACCTTC

D gene: -
clone size: -
V gene: TRBV21-1
CDR3 length: 12
J gene: TRBJ2-5
CDR3 protein: CASSRPRETQYF
CDR3 DNA: TGTGCCAGCAGCAGGCCCAGGGAGACCCAGTACTTC

D gene: -
clone size: -
V gene: TRBV30
CDR3 length: 14
J gene: TRBJ2-5
CDR3 protein: CAWTDDRHQETQYF
CDR3 DNA: TGTGCCTGGACTGATGACAGACACCAAGAGACCCAGTACTTC

D gene: -
clone size: -
V gene: TRBV20-1
CDR3 length: 11
J gene: TRBJ2-1
CDR3 protein: CSARPQNEQFF
CDR3 DNA: TGCAGTGCTAGGCCACAGAATGAGCAGTTCTTC

D gene: -
clone size: -
V gene: TRBV4-1
CDR3 length: 15
J gene: TRBJ1-5
CDR3 protein: CASSQELDGREPQHF
CDR3 DNA: TGCGCCAGCAGCCAAGAATTGGACGGTCGGGAGCCCCAGCATTTT

D gene: TRBD1
clone size: -
V gene: TRBV29-1
CDR3 length: 12
J gene: TRBJ2-7
CDR3 protein: CSVDRGTGEQYF
CDR3 DNA: TGCAGCGTCGACAGGGGGACGGGAGAGCAGTACTTC

D gene: -
clone size: -
V gene: TRBV6-5
CDR3 length: 15
J gene: TRBJ2-4
CDR3 protein: CASSYSRRAKNIQYF
CDR3 DNA: TGTGCCAGCAGTTACTCACGGCGGGCCAAAAACATTCAGTACTTC

D gene: -
clone size: -
V gene: TRBV20-1
CDR3 length: 11
J gene: TRBJ2-1
CDR3 protein: CSPFREDEQFF
CDR3 DNA: TGCAGTCCCTTTCGTGAGGATGAGCAGTTCTTC

D gene: TRBD2
clone size: -
V gene: TRBV25-1
CDR3 length: 15
J gene: TRBJ2-7
CDR3 protein: CASSEELAGPYEQYF
CDR3 DNA: TGTGCCAGCAGTGAAGAACTAGCGGGTCCCTACGAGCAGTACTTC

D gene: TRBD1
clone size: -
V gene: TRBV29-1
CDR3 length: 12
J gene: TRBJ1-5
CDR3 protein: CSVGQGNQPQHF
CDR3 DNA: TGCAGCGTTGGACAGGGTAATCAGCCCCAGCATTTT

D gene: -
clone size: -
V gene: TRBV7-2
CDR3 length: 16
J gene: TRBJ2-1
CDR3 protein: CASSLPPTGGYNEQFF
CDR3 DNA: TGTGCCAGCAGCCTTCCCCCCACAGGAGGCTACAATGAGCAGTTCTTC

D gene: -
clone size: -
V gene: TRBV28
CDR3 length: 17
J gene: TRBJ2-2
CDR3 protein: CASSFRASYGNTGELFF
CDR3 DNA: TGTGCCAGCAGTTTTAGAGCTAGCTATGGGAACACCGGGGAGCTGTTTTTT

D gene: -
clone size: -
V gene: TRBV14
CDR3 length: 13
J gene: TRBJ2-1
CDR3 protein: CASSSRFAGEQFF
CDR3 DNA: TGTGCCAGCAGCTCCCGCTTTGCAGGGGAGCAGTTCTTC

D gene: -
clone size: -
V gene: TRBV14
CDR3 length: 12
J gene: TRBJ1-4
CDR3 protein: CASRRFNEKLFF
CDR3 DNA: TGTGCAAGCAGGAGGTTTAATGAAAAACTGTTTTTT

D gene: -
clone size: -
V gene: TRBV2
CDR3 length: 13
J gene: TRBJ1-2
CDR3 protein: CASMESFRDGYTF
CDR3 DNA: TGTGCCAGCATGGAGAGTTTCAGGGATGGCTACACCTTC

D gene: TRBD2
clone size: -
V gene: TRBV5-4
CDR3 length: 17
J gene: TRBJ2-2
CDR3 protein: CASSLAKLAGDTGELFF
CDR3 DNA: TGTGCCAGCAGCTTGGCTAAACTAGCGGGAGACACCGGGGAGCTGTTTTTT

D gene: -
clone size: -
V gene: TRBV5-1
CDR3 length: 13
J gene: TRBJ1-2
CDR3 protein: CASSYVGNYGYTF
CDR3 DNA: TGCGCCAGCAGCTACGTGGGTAACTATGGCTACACCTTC

D gene: -
clone size: -
V gene: TRBV4-2
CDR3 length: 19
J gene: TRBJ2-6
CDR3 protein: CASSRDRGVRLSGANVLTF
CDR3 DNA: TGTGCCAGCAGCCGAGACAGAGGGGTGCGTCTCTCTGGGGCCAACGTCCTGACTTTC

D gene: TRBD2
clone size: -
V gene: TRBV7-9
CDR3 length: 15
J gene: TRBJ2-7
CDR3 protein: CASSLDGGRIYEQYF
CDR3 DNA: TGTGCCAGCAGCTTAGATGGCGGGAGGATTTACGAGCAGTACTTC

D gene: -
clone size: few
V gene: TRBV2
CDR3 length: 14
J gene: TRBJ1-3
CDR3 protein: CASIGGSSGNTIYF
CDR3 DNA: TGTGCCAGCATCGGCGGCAGCTCTGGAAACACCATATATTTT

D gene: -
clone size: -
V gene: TRBV25-1
CDR3 length: 15
J gene: TRBJ2-2
CDR3 protein: CTLYFGQPNTGELFF
CDR3 DNA: TGTACCCTCTATTTTGGGCAGCCCAACACCGGGGAGCTGTTTTTT

D gene: -
clone size: -
V gene: TRBV14
CDR3 length: 11
J gene: TRBJ2-3
CDR3 protein: CASSHSDTQYF
CDR3 DNA: TGTGCCAGCAGCCATTCAGATACGCAGTATTTT

D gene: -
clone size: -
V gene: TRBV28
CDR3 length: 10
J gene: TRBJ1-1
CDR3 protein: CASGSGEAFF
CDR3 DNA: TGTGCCAGCGGCTCCGGTGAAGCTTTCTTT

D gene: TRBD2
clone size: -
V gene: TRBV6-5
CDR3 length: 16
J gene: TRBJ2-2
CDR3 protein: CASSYRLAGVTGELFF
CDR3 DNA: TGTGCCAGCAGTTACCGACTAGCGGGAGTTACCGGGGAGCTGTTTTTT

D gene: -
clone size: once
V gene: TRBV5-6
CDR3 length: 12
J gene: TRBJ2-3
CDR3 protein: CASSLVLDTQYF
CDR3 DNA: TGTGCCAGCAGCTTGGTACTAGATACGCAGTATTTT

D gene: -
clone size: -
V gene: TRBV6-5
CDR3 length: 14
J gene: TRBJ1-4
CDR3 protein: CASRMRPSQEKLFF
CDR3 DNA: TGTGCCAGCAGAATGCGCCCCTCTCAGGAAAAACTGTTTTTT

D gene: -
clone size: -
V gene: TRBV27
CDR3 length: 14
J gene: TRBJ2-3
CDR3 protein: CASSGKGTSDTQYF
CDR3 DNA: TGTGCCAGCAGTGGTAAGGGCACGTCCGATACGCAGTATTTT

D gene: -
clone size: -
V gene: TRBV5-4
CDR3 length: 15
J gene: TRBJ2-1
CDR3 protein: CASSLDTRDYNEQFF
CDR3 DNA: TGTGCCAGCAGCTTGGATACTAGGGACTACAATGAGCAGTTCTTC

D gene: TRBD1
clone size: few
V gene: TRBV7-8
CDR3 length: 16
J gene: TRBJ2-5
CDR3 protein: CASKKTRDRGQETQYF
CDR3 DNA: TGTGCCAGCAAAAAAACTAGGGACAGGGGGCAAGAGACCCAGTACTTC

D gene: -
clone size: -
V gene: TRBV10-3
CDR3 length: 13
J gene: TRBJ1-5
CDR3 protein: CAISTGSDQPQHF
CDR3 DNA: TGTGCCATCAGCACAGGGAGTGATCAGCCCCAGCATTTT